This T cell receptor (beta chain) was sequenced during a study of blood T cell repertoires in COVID-19 (dated by TCRdb to about 2020). Notes on the research overall: Samples from collaborators originated in the United States, Italy and Spain and spanned both the acute and convalescent phases of COVID-19. The material from the prospective study consisted of cDNA or gDNA derived from T cells, B-cell-depleted T cells, or PBMCs. Deeply sampled blood TCRbeta repertoires from subjects exposed to, actively infected with, or recovered from COVID-19 were included in the dataset. The repertoires were released in a freely available public database meant as a resource for research on the immune response to SARS-CoV-2. Samples came from the ongoing ImmuneRACE study (first 160 participants) plus 1,254 subjects from 6 global collaborators. Sample metadata almost always included a de-identified subject ID, COVID-19 status, age in years and sex. Where available, HLA class I and class II types were obtained from metadata supplied by the sample provider rather than from assay-based typing. What the work shows at the level of the full study, not this receptor alone: The amount of clinical and demographic metadata varied by source and participant and was provided uncurated.

Each collaborating institution followed its own protocols to collect whole blood in K2EDTA tubes. For TCRbeta analysis, collaborators shipped samples as frozen whole blood, isolated PBMCs, or DNA extracted from either of those sample types. The germline V gene gives CDR1 as SGHTA and CDR2 as FQGTGA. Deletion took 6 bases off V and 1 base off J, with a span of 9 bases between the germline ends. Including cysteine and phenylalanine, the CDR3 has 13 amino acids. The read is trimmed to its CDR3 DNA, 39 bases read in frame from base 1. This clone showed up just a few times. What antigen it recognizes has not been identified. No base quality information exists; no much larger clone differs at one position. Other DNA sequences of this sample code for an identical CDR3. TCRbeta CDR3 regions were amplified from genomic DNA using the immunoSEQ Assay, a bias-controlled multiplex PCR. On the authors' methods: The number of nucleated cells in each sample was estimated from the amplification of reference gene primers within the assay. To quantify the absolute abundance of each unique TCRbeta CDR3 rearrangement, sequence reads were collapsed and filtered. For each sample, productive Simpson clonality was calculated as the square root of Simpson's diversity index over productive rearrangements. TCRdb took this table from immuneACCESS and kept in-frame rearrangements with V and J called. Such tables lack part of the clones; where checked against another copy, unresolved V genes explain under half of the gap, and the rest is unexplained. Clone size and V and J calls were adopted from that table, with D and trimming inferred from the DNA. The sample records approximately 130,000 clones, roughly 79% of which are singletons. The biggest ten clones account for 25% of the sample.

Sequencing used peripheral blood. This receptor was obtained from a human donor in a cohort sampled during active COVID-19. The chain couples TRBV7-3 to TRBJ1-1, with TRBD1 tentatively as D gene (6 bases match). Here the CDR3 is given as CASSRQENTEAFF. DNA sequence: TGTGCCAGCAGTCGACAGGAGAACACTGAAGCTTTCTTT.